What follows describes a single T cell receptor (beta chain). Membership in each cohort depended on participant-reported clinical history. Produced via immunoSEQ multiplex PCR; TCRdb's table is partial and in-frame only. The table has around 260,000 clones, around 84% seen once. The data were taken from a study of blood T cell repertoires in COVID-19. At the level of the study: Acute and convalescent COVID-19 specimens originated in the United States, Italy and Spain.

This CDR3 has 14 amino acids. V was shortened by 2 bases and J by 2 bases, with 9 bases between the two germline ends. Germline assignment: CDR1 LNHNV and CDR2 YYDKDF (reference sequence). V gene TRBV15 combines with J gene TRBJ1-1, with D tentatively TRBD1 (5 bases). The TCR was taken from a man aged 30 to 45 with acute COVID-19. The sample consisted of PBMCs or T cells enriched from blood (not recorded which). The CDR3 sequence: CATSRLRGNTEAFF. Here the CDR3 DNA reads TGTGCCACCAGCAGACTAAGGGGCAACACTGAAGCTTTCTTT.